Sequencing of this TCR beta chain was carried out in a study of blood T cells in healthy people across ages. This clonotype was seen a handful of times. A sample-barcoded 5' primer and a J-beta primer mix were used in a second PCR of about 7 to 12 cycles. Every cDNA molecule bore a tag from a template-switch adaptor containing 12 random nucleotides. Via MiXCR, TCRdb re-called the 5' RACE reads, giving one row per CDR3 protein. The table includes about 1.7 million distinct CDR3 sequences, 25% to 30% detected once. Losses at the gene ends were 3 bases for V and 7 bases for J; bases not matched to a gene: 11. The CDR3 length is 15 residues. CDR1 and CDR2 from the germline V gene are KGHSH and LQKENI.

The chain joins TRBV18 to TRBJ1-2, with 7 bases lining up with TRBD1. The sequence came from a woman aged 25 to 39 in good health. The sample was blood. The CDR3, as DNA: TGTGCCAGCTCACCCGTGCAGGGGGAGTCATTTGGCTACACCTTC. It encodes CASSPVQGESFGYTF. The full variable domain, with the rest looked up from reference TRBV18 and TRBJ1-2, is NAGVMQNPRHLVRRRGQEARLRCSPMKGHSHVYWYRQLPEEGLKFMVYLQKENIIDESGMPKERFSAEFPKEGPSILRIQQVVRGDSAAYFCASSPVQGESFGYTFGSGTRLTVV.